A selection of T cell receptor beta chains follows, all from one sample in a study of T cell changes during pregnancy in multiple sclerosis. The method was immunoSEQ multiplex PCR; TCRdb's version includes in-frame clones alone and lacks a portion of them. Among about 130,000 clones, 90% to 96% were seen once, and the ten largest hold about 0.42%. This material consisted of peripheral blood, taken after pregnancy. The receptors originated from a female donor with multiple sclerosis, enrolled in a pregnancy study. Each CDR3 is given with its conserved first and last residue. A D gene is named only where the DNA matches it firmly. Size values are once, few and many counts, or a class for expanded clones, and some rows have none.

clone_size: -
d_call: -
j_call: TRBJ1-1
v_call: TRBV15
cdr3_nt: TGTGCCACCAGCCACAGGGACCGCCGGGGCACTGAAGCTTTCTTT
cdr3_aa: CATSHRDRRGTEAFF

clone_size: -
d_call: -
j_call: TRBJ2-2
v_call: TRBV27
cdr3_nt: TGTGCCAGCAGTTCGGCTGGGCTAGCGAGCGCCGGGGAGCTGTTTTTT
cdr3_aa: CASSSAGLASAGELFF

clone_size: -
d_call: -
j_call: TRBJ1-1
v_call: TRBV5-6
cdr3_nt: TGTGCCAGCAGCTTGGGGGGAGGGAGCACTGAAGCTTTCTTT
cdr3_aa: CASSLGGGSTEAFF

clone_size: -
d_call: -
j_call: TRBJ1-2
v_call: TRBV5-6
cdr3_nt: TGTGCCAGCAGCTTATCAGGGGTTCGTTATGGCTACACCTTC
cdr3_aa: CASSLSGVRYGYTF

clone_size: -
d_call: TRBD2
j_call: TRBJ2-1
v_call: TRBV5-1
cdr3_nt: TGCGCCAGCAACCCTCTAGCGGGGAGTTCAAATGAGCAGTTCTTC
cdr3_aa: CASNPLAGSSNEQFF

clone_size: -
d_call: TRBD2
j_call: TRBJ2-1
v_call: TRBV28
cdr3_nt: TGTGCCAGCAGTTTTTACGGGAGGGCGAACCTTTCCTACAATGAGCAGTTCTTC
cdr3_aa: CASSFYGRANLSYNEQFF

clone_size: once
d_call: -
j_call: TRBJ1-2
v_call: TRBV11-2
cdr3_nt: TGTGCCAGCAGCCGAGCGCCGGAAAGTAACTATGGCTACACCTTC
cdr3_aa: CASSRAPESNYGYTF

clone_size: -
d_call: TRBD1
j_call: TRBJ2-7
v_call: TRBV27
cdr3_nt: TGTGCCAGCAGCACGGGACAGGGGCTCTACGAGCAGTACTTC
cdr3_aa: CASSTGQGLYEQYF

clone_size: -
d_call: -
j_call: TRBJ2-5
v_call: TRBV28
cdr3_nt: TGTGCCAGCAGGCAGGCCGGAGAGACCCAGTACTTC
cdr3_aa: CASRQAGETQYF

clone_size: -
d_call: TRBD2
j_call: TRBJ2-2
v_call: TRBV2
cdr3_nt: TGTGCCAGCAGGGGGACTAGCGGGAGAAACACCGGGGAGCTGTTTTTT
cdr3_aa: CASRGTSGRNTGELFF

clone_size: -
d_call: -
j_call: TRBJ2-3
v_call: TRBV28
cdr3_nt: TGTGCCAGCAGTTTAGGGCTAGCGCACACAGATACGCAGTATTTT
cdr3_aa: CASSLGLAHTDTQYF

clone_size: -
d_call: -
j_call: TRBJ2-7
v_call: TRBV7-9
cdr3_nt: TGTGCCAGCAGCTTTAGACAGAACTACGAGCAGTACTTC
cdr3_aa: CASSFRQNYEQYF

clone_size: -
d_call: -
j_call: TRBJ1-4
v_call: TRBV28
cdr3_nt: TGTGCCAGCAGTTTAGTGGGAGTCGGAGAAAAACTGTTTTTT
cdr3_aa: CASSLVGVGEKLFF

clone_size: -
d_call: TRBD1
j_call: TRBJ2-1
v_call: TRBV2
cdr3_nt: TGTGCCAGCACTCCTCAACCGGGACAGGGAGTCGGGGAGCAGTTCTTC
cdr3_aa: CASTPQPGQGVGEQFF

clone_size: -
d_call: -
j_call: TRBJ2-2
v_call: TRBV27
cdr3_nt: TGTGCCAGCAGCACTATCAGGGGTGGGGGCGTCGTCACCGGGGAGCTGTTTTTT
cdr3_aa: CASSTIRGGGVVTGELFF

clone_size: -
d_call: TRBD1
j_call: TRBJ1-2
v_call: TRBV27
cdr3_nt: TGTGCCAGCTCTGAGACGGGGGGGACAGGGGGCGGTGGCTACACCTTC
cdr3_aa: CASSETGGTGGGGYTF

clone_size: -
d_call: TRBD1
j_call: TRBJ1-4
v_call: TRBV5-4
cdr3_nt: TGTGCCAGCAGCCGCTTGACAGGGTATAATGAAAAACTGTTTTTT
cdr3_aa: CASSRLTGYNEKLFF

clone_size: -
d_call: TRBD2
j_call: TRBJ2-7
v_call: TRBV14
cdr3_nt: TGTGCCAGCAGTCGACGGACTAGCGGGAGCTTCTACGAGCAGTACTTC
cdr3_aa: CASSRRTSGSFYEQYF

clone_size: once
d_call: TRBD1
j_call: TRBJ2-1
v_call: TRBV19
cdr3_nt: TGTGCCAGTAGTATCGGGGACAGGGGGTACAATGAGCAGTTCTTC
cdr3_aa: CASSIGDRGYNEQFF

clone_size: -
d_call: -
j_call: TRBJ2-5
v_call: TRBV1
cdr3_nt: TGCACCAGCAGCCACGAAGAGGGAGGGCCTGAAGAGACCCAGTACTTC
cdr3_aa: CTSSHEEGGPEETQYF

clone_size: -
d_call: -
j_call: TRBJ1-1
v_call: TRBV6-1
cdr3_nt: TGTGCCACCCTGGGCCTCGGGAACACTGAAGCTTTCTTT
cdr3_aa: CATLGLGNTEAFF

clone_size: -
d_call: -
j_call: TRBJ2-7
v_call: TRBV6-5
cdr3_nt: TGTGCCAGCAGTTTAGAGGGGGCCTACGAGCAGTACTTC
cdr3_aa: CASSLEGAYEQYF

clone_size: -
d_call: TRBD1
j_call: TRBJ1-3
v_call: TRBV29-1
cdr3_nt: TGCAGCGTTTCTCGGAAAGGGCAAGGGGGCAACACCATATATTTT
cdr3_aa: CSVSRKGQGGNTIYF

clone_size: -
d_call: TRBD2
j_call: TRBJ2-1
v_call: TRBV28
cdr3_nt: TGTGCCAGCAGGCCGACTAGCGGCAATGAGCAGTTCTTC
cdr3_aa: CASRPTSGNEQFF

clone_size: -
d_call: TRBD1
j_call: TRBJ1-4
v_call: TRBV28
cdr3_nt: TGTGCCAGCAGTTCAGGGGGGCTTGGAAAACTGTTTTTT
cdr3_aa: CASSSGGLGKLFF

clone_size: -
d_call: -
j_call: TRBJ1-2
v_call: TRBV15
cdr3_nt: TGTGCCACCAGCAGAGATCCCGACAGGCGTCTTGACTATGGCTACACCTTC
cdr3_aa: CATSRDPDRRLDYGYTF

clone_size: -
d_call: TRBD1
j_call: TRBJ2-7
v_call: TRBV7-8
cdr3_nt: TGTGCCAGCAGCTTAGTAGGGACAGGGAAGGGCTACGAGCAGTACTTC
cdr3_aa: CASSLVGTGKGYEQYF

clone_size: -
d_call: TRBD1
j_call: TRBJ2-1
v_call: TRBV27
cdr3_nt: TGTGCCAGCAGTTGGGGGACAGGGCCTTTTCAGCAGTTCTTC
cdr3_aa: CASSWGTGPFQQFF

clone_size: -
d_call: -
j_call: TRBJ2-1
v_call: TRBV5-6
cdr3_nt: TGTGCCAGCAGCTTGGGAGGCCAGTTCCTATACAATGAGCAGTTCTTC
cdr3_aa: CASSLGGQFLYNEQFF

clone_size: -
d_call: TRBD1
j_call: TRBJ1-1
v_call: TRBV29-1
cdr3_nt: TGCAGCGTTACAAACAGGGGTGAAGCTTTCTTT
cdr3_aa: CSVTNRGEAFF

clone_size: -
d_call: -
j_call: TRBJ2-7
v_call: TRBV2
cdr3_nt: TGTGCCAGCAGTGAACTCGGGAGCCACGAGCAGTACTTC
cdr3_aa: CASSELGSHEQYF

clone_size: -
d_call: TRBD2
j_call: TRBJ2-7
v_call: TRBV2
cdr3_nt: TGTGCCAGCAGTGAGGGTTCAAAGTGGCGGGAGGGGTCCTACGAGCAGTACTTC
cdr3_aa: CASSEGSKWREGSYEQYF

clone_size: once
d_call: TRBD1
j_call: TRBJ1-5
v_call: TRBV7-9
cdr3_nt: TGTGCCAGCAGCTTAGTAGCAGGGGGCTCCACACAGCCCCAGCATTTT
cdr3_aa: CASSLVAGGSTQPQHF

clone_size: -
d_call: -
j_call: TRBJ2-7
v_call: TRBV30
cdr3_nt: TGTGCCTGGATCACTATAGAAGGCGGGGAGCAGTACTTC
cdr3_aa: CAWITIEGGEQYF

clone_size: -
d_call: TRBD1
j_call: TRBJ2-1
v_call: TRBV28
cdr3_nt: TGTGCCAGCAGTCGAGGGACAGCTCTATACAATGAGCAGTTCTTC
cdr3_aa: CASSRGTALYNEQFF

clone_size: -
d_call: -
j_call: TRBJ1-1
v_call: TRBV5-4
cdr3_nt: TGTGCCAGCAGCTTGGAGCGGAGGAACACTGAAGCTTTCTTT
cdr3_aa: CASSLERRNTEAFF